This T cell receptor beta chain derives from a study of cytomegalovirus exposure and HLA in healthy donors. Study results and limitations: In a later analysis, CMV-associated beta chains were mostly HLA-associated, it appeared. In vitro, a few CMV-associated chains proved specific for CMV antigens.

There are 14 residues in the CDR3. Trimming stripped 4 bases from V and 1 base from J, with 8 bases between. The germline gives CDR1 MNHEY, CDR2 SVGAGI. This PCR relied on a set of 60 Vbeta primers and 13 Jbeta primers. The method was immunoSEQ multiplex PCR; TCRdb's version includes in-frame clones alone and lacks a portion of them. This repertoire shows about 120,000 clones, around 63% found once; its top ten account for approximately 9.1%. On this clone: Its antigen is unknown.

This sequence originates from a man aged 40-50 years in good health and CMV-seropositive. The rearrangement joins TRBV6-5 to TRBJ1-5; no clear D. Sequencing was done on a sample of PBMCs. CDR3 coding DNA: TGTGCCAGCAGTTTCCTAGGAAGCAATCAGCCCCAGCATTTT. Translating it yields CASSFLGSNQPQHF.